The rows below give T cell receptor beta chains drawn from one sample of a study of OX40 agonist ivuxolimab in advanced cancers. The method was immunoSEQ multiplex PCR; TCRdb's version includes in-frame clones alone and lacks a portion of them. The sample has 77,000 or so clones, approximately 89% seen once; the top ten hold under 0.85%. The sequences come from CD4+ or CD8+ T cells sorted from blood, collected in a trial of the OX40 agonist ivuxolimab. The source of these receptors is an adult with an advanced solid tumor such as melanoma, head and neck, liver or kidney cancer. Both conserved end residues are part of each CDR3. The order of the fields is V gene, clone size, CDR3 length, J gene, D gene, CDR3 protein, CDR3 DNA. The D gene is left open where the match is weak. The size field is filled for only some rows; it gives once, few, many or a size class.

V: TRBV20-1; size: once; length: 11; J: TRBJ1-2; D: NA; CDR3: CSAREGGGYTF; DNA: TGCAGTGCTAGAGAGGGGGGAGGCTACACCTTC
V: TRBV28; size: NA; length: 15; J: TRBJ1-4; D: NA; CDR3: CASSPSGRVDEKLFF; DNA: TGTGCCAGCAGCCCATCGGGCAGGGTCGACGAAAAACTGTTTTTT
V: TRBV4-2; size: NA; length: 16; J: TRBJ2-1; D: NA; CDR3: CASSQELGSVLVEQFF; DNA: TGTGCCAGCAGCCAAGAGCTCGGTAGCGTGCTTGTGGAGCAGTTCTTC
V: TRBV29-1; size: once; length: 11; J: TRBJ2-7; D: TRBD1; CDR3: CSVAGGYEQYF; DNA: TGCAGCGTTGCAGGGGGCTACGAGCAGTACTTC
V: TRBV5-8; size: NA; length: 15; J: TRBJ1-2; D: NA; CDR3: CASSRGAGVGYGYTF; DNA: TGTGCCAGCAGCCGAGGTGCAGGGGTAGGCTATGGCTACACCTTC
V: TRBV5-3; size: NA; length: 16; J: TRBJ2-2; D: NA; CDR3: CARSLVTQRGTGELFF; DNA: TGTGCCAGAAGCTTGGTGACACAAAGGGGCACCGGGGAGCTGTTTTTT
V: TRBV28; size: NA; length: 13; J: TRBJ2-5; D: TRBD1; CDR3: CASRPQGSETQYF; DNA: TGTGCCAGCAGGCCACAGGGGAGTGAGACCCAGTACTTC
V: TRBV7-8; size: few; length: 14; J: TRBJ2-1; D: TRBD2; CDR3: CASSFQAGENEQFF; DNA: TGTGCCAGCAGCTTCCAAGCGGGGGAAAATGAGCAGTTCTTC
V: TRBV6-4; size: NA; length: 13; J: TRBJ2-1; D: NA; CDR3: CASSDSTGRPRFF; DNA: TGTGCCAGCAGTGACTCGACGGGGCGCCCCAGGTTCTTC
V: TRBV14; size: NA; length: 13; J: TRBJ2-5; D: TRBD1; CDR3: CASSSDRSAPQYF; DNA: TGTGCCAGCAGTTCGGACAGGTCTGCCCCCCAGTACTTC
V: TRBV28; size: NA; length: 13; J: TRBJ1-5; D: NA; CDR3: CASSPHEVKPQHF; DNA: TGTGCCAGCAGTCCCCACGAGGTCAAGCCCCAGCATTTT
V: TRBV7-2; size: NA; length: 15; J: TRBJ2-7; D: NA; CDR3: CASSFTGLSGYEQYF; DNA: TGTGCCAGCAGCTTTACAGGGCTTTCGGGCTACGAGCAGTACTTC
V: TRBV6-5; size: few; length: 15; J: TRBJ2-7; D: NA; CDR3: CASSYSWGKFHEQYF; DNA: TGTGCCAGCAGTTACTCATGGGGAAAATTCCACGAGCAGTACTTC
V: TRBV5-1; size: NA; length: 14; J: TRBJ1-5; D: NA; CDR3: CASSTGLDQGPQHF; DNA: TGCGCCAGCAGCACGGGGCTCGACCAGGGGCCCCAGCATTTT
V: TRBV4-1; size: NA; length: 17; J: TRBJ2-7; D: TRBD2; CDR3: CASSQEATSGTLYEQYF; DNA: TGCGCCAGCAGCCAAGAGGCTACTAGCGGAACTTTGTACGAGCAGTACTTC
V: TRBV6-1; size: NA; length: 15; J: TRBJ1-1; D: NA; CDR3: CASRPGLNKETEAFF; DNA: TGTGCCAGCAGGCCTGGGCTCAACAAGGAAACTGAAGCTTTCTTT